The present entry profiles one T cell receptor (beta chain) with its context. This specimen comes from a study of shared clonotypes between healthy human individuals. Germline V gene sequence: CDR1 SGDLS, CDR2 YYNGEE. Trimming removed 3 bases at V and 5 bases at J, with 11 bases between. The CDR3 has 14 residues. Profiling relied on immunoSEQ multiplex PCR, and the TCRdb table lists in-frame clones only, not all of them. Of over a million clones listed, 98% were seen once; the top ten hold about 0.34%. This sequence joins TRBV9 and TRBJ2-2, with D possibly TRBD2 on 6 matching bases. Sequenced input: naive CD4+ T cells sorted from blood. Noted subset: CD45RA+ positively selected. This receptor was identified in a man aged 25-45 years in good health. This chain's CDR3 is CASSGLARTGELFF. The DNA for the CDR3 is TGTGCCAGCAGCGGGCTAGCGCGTACCGGGGAGCTGTTTTTT.